In its sample, the clone carrying this T cell receptor beta chain was seen many times. Its antigen remains unidentified. This entry comes from a study of T cell repertoires in cytomegalovirus infection. Study-level results: The study found HLA-C-restricted CMV-specific TCR beta clonotypes dominating the ex vivo response.

TCRdb independently ran MiXCR on the reads; one entry per CDR3 protein. The data hold about 300,000 distinct CDR3 sequences, with around 10% observed a single time. The CDR3 loop spans 15 amino acids. V dropped 4 bases and J dropped 0 bases, with 10 bases sitting between them. Germline values: CDR1 SGHTA, CDR2 FQGNSA. This clonotype originated in a human donor in good health (CMV status not recorded). Some clones in this sample may be carry-over from other donors' samples. The chain employs TRBV7-2 and TRBJ1-5; D not resolved. The sample taken for sequencing was PBMCs. CDR3 residues: CASSSQDNSNQPQHF. CDR3 coding DNA: TGTGCCAGCAGCTCTCAGGATAATAGCAATCAGCCCCAGCATTTT. The whole variable domain, filled in from reference TRBV7-2 and TRBJ1-5, reads GAGVSQSPSNKVTEKGKDVELRCDPISGHTALYWYRQSLGQGLEFLIYFQGNSAPDKSGLPSDRFSAERTGGSVSTLTIQRTQQEDSAVYLCASSSQDNSNQPQHFGDGTRLSIL.